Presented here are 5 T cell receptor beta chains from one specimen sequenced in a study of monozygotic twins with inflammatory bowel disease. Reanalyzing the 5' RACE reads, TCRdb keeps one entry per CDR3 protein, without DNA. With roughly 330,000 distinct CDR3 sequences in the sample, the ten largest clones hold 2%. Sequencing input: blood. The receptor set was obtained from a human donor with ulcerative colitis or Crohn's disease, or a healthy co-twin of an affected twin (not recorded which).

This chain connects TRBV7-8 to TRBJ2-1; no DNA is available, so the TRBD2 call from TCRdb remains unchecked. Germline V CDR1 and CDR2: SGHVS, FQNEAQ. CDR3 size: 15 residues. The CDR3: CASSLRTAAYNEQFF.

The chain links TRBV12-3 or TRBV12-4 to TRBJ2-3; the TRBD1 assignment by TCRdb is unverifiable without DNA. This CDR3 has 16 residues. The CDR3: CASSFPGGLSTDTQYF.

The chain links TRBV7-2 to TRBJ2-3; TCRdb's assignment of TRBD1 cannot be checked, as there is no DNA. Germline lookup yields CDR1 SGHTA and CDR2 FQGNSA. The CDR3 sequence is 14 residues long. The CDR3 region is CASSINRGTDTQYF.

The CDR3 reads CASSSYQETQYF. This chain joins TRBV5-1 and TRBJ2-5. This CDR3 has 12 amino acids. Germline values: CDR1 SGHRS, CDR2 YFSETQ. The whole variable domain, remainder taken from reference TRBV5-1 and TRBJ2-5, is KAGVTQTPRYLIKTRGQQVTLSCSPISGHRSVSWYQQTPGQGLQFLFEYFSETQRNKGNFPGRFSGRQFSNSRSEMNVSTLELGDSALYLCASSSYQETQYFGPGTRLLVL.

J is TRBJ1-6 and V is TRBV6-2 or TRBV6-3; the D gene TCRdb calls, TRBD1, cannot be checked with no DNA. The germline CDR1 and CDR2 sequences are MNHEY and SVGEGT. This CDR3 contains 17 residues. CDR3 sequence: CASSRSPPGQYNSPLHF.